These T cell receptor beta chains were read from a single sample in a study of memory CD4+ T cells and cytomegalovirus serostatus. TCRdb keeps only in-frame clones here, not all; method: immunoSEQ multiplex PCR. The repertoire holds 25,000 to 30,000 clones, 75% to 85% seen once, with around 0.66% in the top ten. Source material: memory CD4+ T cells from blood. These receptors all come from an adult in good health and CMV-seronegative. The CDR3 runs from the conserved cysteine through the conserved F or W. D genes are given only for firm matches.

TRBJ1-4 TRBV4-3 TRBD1 CASRNIGGSGGEKLFF
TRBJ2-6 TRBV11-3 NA CASKAGGANVLTF
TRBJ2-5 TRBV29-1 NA CSGRDRVLETQYF
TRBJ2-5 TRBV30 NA CAWSRRLQETQYF
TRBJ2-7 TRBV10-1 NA CASSESLDPTDLSYEQYF
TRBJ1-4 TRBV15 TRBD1 CATSLATGTNEKLFF
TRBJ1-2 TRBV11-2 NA CASSPSNRAQGGYTF
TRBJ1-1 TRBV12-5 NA CASALEYEAFF
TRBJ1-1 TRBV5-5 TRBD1 CASSWTGARNTEAFF
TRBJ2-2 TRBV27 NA CASSLSRGSPPRELFF
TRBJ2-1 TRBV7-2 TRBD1 CASSPTGRNEQFF
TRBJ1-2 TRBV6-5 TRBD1 CASSYREQGAGYGYTF
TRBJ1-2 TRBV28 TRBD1 CASSLSAGGSNYGYTF
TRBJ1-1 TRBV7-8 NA CASSLGTETEAFF
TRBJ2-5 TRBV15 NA CATSRDRWGETQYF
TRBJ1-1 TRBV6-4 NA CARWVEAFF
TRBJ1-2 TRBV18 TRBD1 CASSPARGRLAYGYTF
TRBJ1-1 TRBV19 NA CASSIRTENTEAFF
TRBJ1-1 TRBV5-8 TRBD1 CASSAGQGWSTEAFF
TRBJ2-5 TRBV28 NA CASDSSGRSYQETQYF
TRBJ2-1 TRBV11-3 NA CASSLAGEAYNEQFF
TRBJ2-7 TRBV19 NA CASRSGWQNRVVDEQYF
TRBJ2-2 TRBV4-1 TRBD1 CASSQTGTGGVGELFF
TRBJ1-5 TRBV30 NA CAWSVLGGQGNQPQHF
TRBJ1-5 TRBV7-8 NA CASSLAYGEGNNQPQHF
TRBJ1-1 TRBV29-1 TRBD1 CSVVGQGGTEAFF
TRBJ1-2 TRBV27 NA CASSSFLARAFYGYTF
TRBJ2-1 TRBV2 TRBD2 CASSRGVSSYNEQFF
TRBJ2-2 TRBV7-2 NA CASSLSGGLNTGELFF
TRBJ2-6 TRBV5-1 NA CASRRDTSGANVLTF
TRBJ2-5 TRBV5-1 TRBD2 CASSPGVAGGQETQYF
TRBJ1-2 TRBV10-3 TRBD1 CAISGQTGAIFYGYTF
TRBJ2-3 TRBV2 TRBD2 CASSVTSGGAGNTQYF
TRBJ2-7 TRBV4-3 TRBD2 CASSQGLAGYHEQYF
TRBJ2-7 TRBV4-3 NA CASSQSNGPYEQYF
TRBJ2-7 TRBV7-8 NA CASSQDSGAYEQYF
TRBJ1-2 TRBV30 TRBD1 CAWSGDRGSGNYGYTF
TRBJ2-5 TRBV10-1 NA CASSAGVEETQYF
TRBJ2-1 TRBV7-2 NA CASREGWAAVEQFF
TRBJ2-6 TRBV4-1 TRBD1 CASSYLQGVGANVLTF
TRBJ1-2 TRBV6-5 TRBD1 CASAALQGTNYGYTF
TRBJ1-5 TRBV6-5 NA CASSYSRTNSNQPQHF
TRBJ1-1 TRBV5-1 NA CASSLGLVNTEAFF
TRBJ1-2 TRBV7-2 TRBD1 CASSSIYRGGKSGYTF
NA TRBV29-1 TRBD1 CSVVKGTGTYEQYF
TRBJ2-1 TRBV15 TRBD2 CATSRTIGTSGRGVHEQFF
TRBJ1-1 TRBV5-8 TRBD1 CASSWGTGNTEAFF
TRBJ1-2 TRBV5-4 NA CASSLSTSNYGYTF
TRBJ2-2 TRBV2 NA CASSAGNTGELFF